A selection of T cell receptor beta chains follows, all from one sample in a study of T cell repertoires in cytomegalovirus infection. TCRdb redid the calling of the reads with MiXCR, one entry per CDR3 protein. The sample consists of around 260,000 distinct CDR3 sequences, roughly 24% of them appearing once. The specimen sequenced was PBMCs. The origin of the receptors is a human donor in good health (CMV status not recorded). Some clones in this sample may be carry-over from other donors' samples. Both conserved end residues are part of each CDR3. Size values are once, few and many counts, or a class for expanded clones, and some rows have none.

clone_size	v_call	j_call	cdr3_aa
NA	TRBV28	TRBJ2-1	CASSRTLAEAYNEQFF
many	TRBV7-3	TRBJ1-1	CASSATGSNTEAFF
NA	TRBV6-2/TRBV6-3	TRBJ2-2	CASSYSNLAVGTGELFF
NA	TRBV5-1	TRBJ2-5	CASKDRPEETQYF
NA	TRBV19	TRBJ1-5	CASGTGINQPQHF
many	TRBV7-2	TRBJ2-3	CASSLWGWADTQYF
NA	TRBV20-1	TRBJ2-3	CSARESGTDTQYF
few	TRBV7-2	TRBJ2-3	CASSLEGRGYTDTQYF
many	TRBV28	TRBJ2-1	CASSLRGLAGFNEQFF
NA	TRBV10-3	TRBJ2-7	CAINKVAGLEQYF
NA	TRBV7-2	TRBJ2-7	CASSLVPVSTYEQYF
few	TRBV12-3/TRBV12-4	TRBJ1-1	CASSLPKQALATEAFF
NA	TRBV2	TRBJ2-1	CASSEDRQGYNEQFF
NA	TRBV20-1	TRBJ1-1	CSARWQGLNTEAFF
many	TRBV7-2	TRBJ2-5	CASSLGGPSYKETQYF
NA	TRBV7-6	TRBJ1-1	CASSLRQGGRDTEAFF
NA	TRBV10-3	TRBJ1-5	CAISESRLRAVQPQHF
NA	TRBV12-3/TRBV12-4	TRBJ2-3	CASSTIADTQYF
many	TRBV7-8	TRBJ2-1	CATYLVAGGSVYNEQFF
NA	TRBV11-3	TRBJ2-5	CASSLEAGAGTQYF
few	TRBV6-5	TRBJ2-2	CASSYLTSGRPGELFF
NA	TRBV20-1	TRBJ1-1	CSAPKGGDTEAFF
NA	TRBV12-3/TRBV12-4	TRBJ2-1	CASRTGQGGSYNEQFF
many	TRBV7-2	TRBJ1-6	CASSLDRPDYNSPLHF
many	TRBV7-8	TRBJ2-1	CASSLILAVYNEQFF
NA	TRBV5-1	TRBJ2-1	CASSGDVYNEQFF
NA	TRBV28	TRBJ1-6	CASSVGTVEYNSPLHF
NA	TRBV25-1	TRBJ1-3	CASSPGLLSGNTIYF
NA	TRBV12-3/TRBV12-4	TRBJ2-6	CASIKDRSGANVLTF
few	TRBV2	TRBJ2-2	CASIRGPNTGELFF
NA	TRBV20-1	TRBJ1-1	CSASSGLGLHTEAFF
NA	TRBV25-1	TRBJ2-4	CASSEYGANIQYF
few	TRBV19	TRBJ2-7	CASSSPGTSGNYEQYF
few	TRBV18	TRBJ2-6	CASSVTGQAISGANVLTF
many	TRBV25-1	TRBJ2-2	CASSAPGETGELFF
NA	TRBV12-3/TRBV12-4	TRBJ2-5	CASSFRRDSRWGGQETQYF